Shown below are 19 T cell receptor beta chains from a single sample sequenced in a study of T cells in Graves' hyperthyroidism and ophthalmopathy. Regions amplified from RNA transcripts were the TCR beta CDR3 regions. The TCR CDR3 first-round RT-PCR relied on the HTBI primer set. MiXCR was run by TCRdb on the multiplex PCR reads, yielding one entry per CDR3 protein. Of about 720,000 distinct CDR3 sequences listed, roughly a sixth were seen once; the top ten hold roughly 17%. The sample comprised blood. The receptors stem from a woman aged 50 to 60 with Graves' hyperthyroidism that later progressed to Graves' ophthalmopathy.

This clonotype has at least ten counts. The chain carries TRBV7-9 and TRBJ2-7; D uncertain. The CDR3 is 12 residues long. Trimming stripped 7 bases from V and 1 base from J, with 8 bases between. Germline assignment: CDR1 SEHNR and CDR2 FQNEAQ (reference sequence). CDR3 nucleotide sequence: TGTGCCAGCACCGTGGGGTCCTACGAGCAGTACTTC. Encoded protein: CASTVGSYEQYF.

This clonotype was observed a few times. The CDR3, as DNA: TGCGCCAGCAGCCAATTAGCTAAGTTCAACACCGGGGAGCTGTTTTTT. It encodes CASSQLAKFNTGELFF. The genes are TRBV4-1 and TRBJ2-2, with D uncertain. CDR1 and CDR2 from the germline V gene are MGHRA and YSYEKL. V was trimmed by 2 bases and J by 2 bases, leaving 12 bases between them. This CDR3 contains 16 residues.

This sequence joins TRBV29-1 and TRBJ2-3; unclear D gene. Germline V lookup: CDR1 SQVTM, CDR2 ANQGSEA. CDR3 size: 15 residues. The V gene lost 5 bases and the J gene lost 3 bases, with 18 bases spanning the gap. CDR3 sequence reads: CSVPNSASLTDTQYF. CDR3 in DNA: TGCAGCGTTCCGAATTCGGCCAGCTTGACAGATACGCAGTATTTT.

The genes are TRBV6-2 or TRBV6-3 and TRBJ2-7; possibly TRBD2 for D (5 bases). V was cut by 6 bases and J by 6 bases, with 18 bases left in between. The germline gives CDR1 MNHEY, CDR2 SVGEGT. The CDR3 is 14 amino acids. The CDR3 coding sequence is TGTGCCAGCAGCCCAAGGACTCCAAGCGGCGAGCAGTACTTC. This codes for CASSPRTPSGEQYF.

The rearrangement uses TRBV2 and TRBJ2-1; 13 bases match TRBD2. This CDR3 is 15 amino acids long. Germline V gives CDR1 SNHLY, CDR2 FYNNEI. J gave up 5 bases and V 6 bases, and 4 bases lay outside the gene matches. CDR3 sequence reads: CASRAGLAGNNEQFF. CDR3 DNA sequence: TGTGCCAGCAGGGCGGGACTAGCGGGGAACAATGAGCAGTTCTTC.

This clonotype was observed many times. The V call is TRBV11-2, the J call TRBJ1-2; D uncertain. The CDR3 is 14 amino acids. Trimming took off 4 bases at V and 0 bases at J, with 9 bases between the two ends. Germline loops: CDR1 SGHAT, CDR2 FQNNGV. The CDR3 DNA sequence: TGTGCCAGCAGCTCCTACAGAGCTAACTATGGCTACACCTTC. As protein: CASSSYRANYGYTF. Filled out from reference TRBV11-2 and TRBJ1-2, the complete variable domain reads EAGVAQSPRYKIIEKRQSVAFWCNPISGHATLYWYQQILGQGPKLLIQFQNNGVVDDSQLPKDRFSAERLKGVDSTLKIQPAKLEDSAVYLCASSSYRANYGYTFGSGTRLTVV.

The table lists this clonotype with a few counts. The chain has TRBV5-1 and TRBJ2-3; D is undetermined. The CDR3 spans 14 residues. The ends were cut back, 4 bases at V and 1 base at J, with 10 bases in the middle. Germline V lookup: CDR1 SGHRS, CDR2 YFSETQ. DNA of the CDR3: TGCGCCAGCAGCCAGGTAGGACGCACAGATACGCAGTATTTT. Translating gives CASSQVGRTDTQYF.

This clonotype was seen many times. The chain has TRBV3-1 and TRBJ2-1; D perhaps matches TRBD2 (5 bases). This CDR3 has 16 amino acids. Trimming pared 4 bases from V and 1 base from J, leaving 14 bases between. CDR1 is LGHDT and CDR2 is YNNKEL in the germline V gene (reference sequence). The CDR3 loop is CASSPKLDLSYNEQFF. The DNA of the CDR3 is TGTGCCAGCAGCCCTAAACTAGATCTTTCCTACAATGAGCAGTTCTTC.

The chain carries TRBV30 and TRBJ1-2; maybe TRBD1 (5 bases). The CDR3 totals 12 residues. Germline CDR1 GTSNPN, CDR2 SVGIG (reference sequence). V lost 2 bases to trimming and J lost 8 bases, with 12 bases between them. CDR3 in amino acids: CAWSSGSRGYTF. For the CDR3, the DNA is TGTGCCTGGAGTTCAGGGTCGAGGGGCTACACCTTC.

The rearrangement joins TRBV5-4 to TRBJ2-7; possible D gene TRBD2, 6 bases. This CDR3 is built from 13 residues. Germline CDR1 and CDR2: SGHNT and YYREEE (reference sequence). V was cut by 0 bases and J by 6 bases, with 10 bases left in between. CDR3 in DNA: TGTGCCAGCAGCTTGGCGGGACTGTCCGAGCAGTACTTC. Translating it yields CASSLAGLSEQYF.

This clonotype has at least ten counts. The chain uses TRBV3-1 and TRBJ2-1; 14 positions match TRBD2. The CDR3 consists of 17 residues. After removal of 2 bases from V and 4 bases from J, the junction contained 4 bases not matched to a gene. From germline, CDR1 is LGHDT and CDR2 YNNKEL (reference sequence). In DNA, the CDR3 is TGTGCCAGCAGCCAACTTGGGACTAGCGGGGGTTACAATGAGCAGTTCTTC. Translating it yields CASSQLGTSGGYNEQFF.

V gene TRBV19 combines with J gene TRBJ2-3, with 12 positions matching TRBD2. The CDR3 loop spans 17 amino acids. CDR1 and CDR2 (germline): LNHDA, SQIVND (reference sequence). Unmatched junction bases numbered 10, after V lost 3 bases and J lost 6 bases. CDR3 nucleotides: TGTGCCAGTAGTATTGCCCGACTAGCGGGGGACCCGGATACGCAGTATTTT. It encodes CASSIARLAGDPDTQYF. The whole variable domain, remainder taken from reference TRBV19 and TRBJ2-3, is DGGITQSPKYLFRKEGQNVTLSCEQNLNHDAMYWYRQDPGQGLRLIYYSQIVNDFQKGDIAEGYSVSREKKESFPLTVTSAQKNPTAFYLCASSIARLAGDPDTQYFGPGTRLTVL.

This clonotype was picked up a small number of times. The DNA for the CDR3 is TGCAGTGCTAGATTAGCCAGCTACGAGCAGTACTTC. Its protein product is CSARLASYEQYF. The chain carries TRBV20-1 and TRBJ2-7; D unresolved. This CDR3 spans 12 amino acids. Germline CDR1 DFQATT, CDR2 SNEGSKA (reference sequence). The V end lost 2 bases, the J end lost 3 bases, and 8 bases lay between the germline ends.

The chain couples TRBV10-3 to TRBJ1-2; 7 bases are a match to TRBD1. The V and J ends lost 5 bases and 0 bases, in that order; junction bases with no gene match: 9. This CDR3 has 16 amino acids. Per germline, CDR1 ENHRY and CDR2 SYGVKD. The CDR3 loop is CAISLTSGQTNYGYTF. The CDR3 region has the DNA TGTGCCATCAGTCTTACCTCGGGACAGACTAACTATGGCTACACCTTC.

The chain carries TRBV3-1 and TRBJ1-4; 9 nucleotides match TRBD1. The CDR3 sequence is 13 residues long. Germline V gives CDR1 LGHDT, CDR2 YNNKEL (reference sequence). The V segment lost 9 bases and the J segment 7 bases; nucleotides outside the gene matches: 6. Written as DNA, the CDR3 is TGTGCCAGTTCACAGGGGGCGGGTGAAAAACTGTTTTTT. Its protein product is CASSQGAGEKLFF.

This clonotype was counted ten times or more. The rearrangement links TRBV6-2 or TRBV6-3 to TRBJ2-7; D is tentatively TRBD1 or TRBD2 (6 bases each). The germline V gene has CDR1 MNHEY and CDR2 SVGEGT. The ends were cut back, 6 bases at V and 3 bases at J, with 12 bases in the middle. The CDR3 is 13 residues long. DNA of the CDR3: TGTGCCAGCAGACTTGGGGGGCACTACGAGCAGTACTTC. The encoded protein is CASRLGGHYEQYF.

This clonotype appeared many times. J is TRBJ2-1 and V is TRBV12-3 or TRBV12-4, with 7 bases that match TRBD1. J lost 3 bases, V lost 4 bases, and 9 bases had no gene match. The CDR3 length is 16 residues. DNA for the CDR3: TGTGCCAGCAGTTCCGCCGGACAGGACAACTACAATGAGCAGTTCTTC. It yields the protein CASSSAGQDNYNEQFF.

The gene calls are TRBV2 and TRBJ2-1, with D perhaps given as TRBD1 or TRBD2 (5 bases each). V lost 4 bases, J lost 9 bases, and 16 bases lay in between. Germline CDR1 reads SNHLY; CDR2 reads FYNNEI. CDR3 length equals 14 residues. CDR3 amino acids: CASSAPGPRGEQFF. CDR3 sequence (DNA): TGTGCCAGCAGTGCCCCGGGGCCACGGGGTGAGCAGTTCTTC.

Many counts were recorded for this clonotype. The gene calls are TRBV6-5 and TRBJ2-7, with 9 bases lining up with TRBD2. Germline V gene lookup returns CDR1 MNHEY and CDR2 SVGAGI. The CDR3 covers 15 residues. J was trimmed by 3 bases and V by 2 bases; bases with no gene match: 5. For the CDR3, the DNA is TGTGCCAGCAGTTACGGGTGGCGGGGGGGCTACGAGCAGTACTTC. Translating gives CASSYGWRGGYEQYF.